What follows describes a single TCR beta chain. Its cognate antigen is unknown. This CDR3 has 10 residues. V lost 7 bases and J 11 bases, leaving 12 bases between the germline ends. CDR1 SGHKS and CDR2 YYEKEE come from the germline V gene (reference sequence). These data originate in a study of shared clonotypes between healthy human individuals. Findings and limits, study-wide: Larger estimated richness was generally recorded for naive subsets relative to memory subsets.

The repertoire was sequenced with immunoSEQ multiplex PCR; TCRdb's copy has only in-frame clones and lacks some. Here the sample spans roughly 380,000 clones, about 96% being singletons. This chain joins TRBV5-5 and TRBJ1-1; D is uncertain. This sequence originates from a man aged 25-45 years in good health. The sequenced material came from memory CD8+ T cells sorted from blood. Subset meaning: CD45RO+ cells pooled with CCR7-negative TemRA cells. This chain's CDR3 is CASGPGLAFF. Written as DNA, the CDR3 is TGTGCCAGCGGGCCCGGATTGGCTTTCTTT.